A single sample gave rise to the 15 T cell receptor beta chains below, sequenced in a study of blood T cell repertoires in COVID-19. Assay: immunoSEQ multiplex PCR; the TCRdb copy retains only in-frame clones and omits some. The sample records about 65,000 clones, about 93% being singletons. The sequencing input was peripheral blood. These receptors were taken from a man between 65 and 85 years old with active COVID-19.

The V gene is TRBV5-8, the J gene TRBJ1-1; D uncertain. CDR1 is SGHTS, CDR2 YDEGEE, per germline. The CDR3 extends over 15 amino acids. V dropped 1 base and J dropped 1 base, with 11 bases sitting between them. The CDR3 DNA sequence: TGTGCCAGCAGCTTGTTTAGACTCTCGAACACTGAAGCTTTCTTT. Translating gives CASSLFRLSNTEAFF.

This rearrangement joins TRBV10-1 to TRBJ2-7, with 9 bases fitting TRBD1. Looked up from germline, CDR1 is WNHNN and CDR2 is SYGVQD (reference sequence). J gave up 1 base and V 8 bases, and 3 bases lay outside the gene matches. The CDR3 sequence is 13 residues long. Written as DNA, the CDR3 is TGCGCCAGCCTCGGGACAGGGTCCTACGAGCAGTACGTC. Residues: CASLGTGSYEQYV.

The rearrangement joins TRBV27 to TRBJ2-2, with 8 nucleotides matching TRBD2. Trimming cost V 6 bases and J 5 bases; bases outside gene matches: 2. CDR1 is MNHEY and CDR2 is SMNVEV in the germline V gene (reference sequence). The length of the CDR3 is 13 residues. In DNA form, the CDR3 reads TGTGCCAGCAGACGCGGGGGGACCGGGGAGCTGTTTTTT. Translated, it gives CASRRGGTGELFF.

The genes are TRBV7-6 and TRBJ1-4; D perhaps matches TRBD1 (5 bases). Germline CDR1 and CDR2: SGHVS and FNYEAQ. V lost 5 bases, J lost 5 bases, and 15 bases lay in between. This CDR3 contains 15 residues. The CDR3 nucleotides read TGTGCCAGCAGCCAACAGCTGGGGCTCAATGAAAAACTGTTTTTT. Amino acid sequence: CASSQQLGLNEKLFF.

This chain connects TRBV21-1 to TRBJ1-2. TRBV21-1 counts as a pseudogene. The CDR3 contains 19 residues. The CDR3 DNA is TGTGCCAGCAGCAAAGTCGAAAGGAAGGGCGGCATGGGAGTTGAAGGCTACACCTTC. Translating gives CASSKVERKGGMGVEGYTF.

This clone was seen more than once but under ten times. V is TRBV6-2 or TRBV6-3 and J is TRBJ2-1; TRBD2 matches 11 bases. Per the germline V gene, CDR1 is MNHEY and CDR2 is SVGEGT. V dropped 4 bases and J dropped 7; count of bases not matched to a gene: 15. The CDR3 is 18 amino acids. CDR3 residues: CASSSLGKLAGGWNEQFF. CDR3 sequence (DNA): TGTGCCAGCAGTTCCCTCGGGAAGCTAGCGGGGGGTTGGAATGAGCAGTTCTTC.

The chain joins TRBV28 to TRBJ2-7; maybe TRBD1 (5 bases). Trimming removed 7 bases at V and 3 bases at J, with 19 bases between. Looked up from germline, CDR1 is MDHEN and CDR2 is SYDVKM. This CDR3 has 15 amino acids. The CDR3, as DNA: TGTGCCAGCAAACCAGATGGGGCAGGGATCTACGAGCAGTACGTC. Its translation: CASKPDGAGIYEQYV.

The rearrangement links TRBV9 to TRBJ2-3, with 10 bases lining up with TRBD2. V trimming: 0 bases; J trimming: 0 bases; junction bases outside the gene matches: 7. This CDR3 comprises 18 residues. The germline gives CDR1 SGDLS, CDR2 YYNGEE. The CDR3 region has the DNA TGTGCCAGCAGCGTAGGTATTAGCGGGGGGACTAGCACAGATACGCAGTATTTT. Its protein is CASSVGISGGTSTDTQYF.

This clone came up once. V usage is TRBV12-3 or TRBV12-4 and J usage is TRBJ1-3; D is undetermined. CDR3 length: 11 residues. V gave up 6 bases and J gave up 7 bases, with 7 bases separating them. CDR3 bases: TGTGCCAGCAGCCTAATTAACACCATATATTTT. Translated: CASSLINTIYF.

The rearrangement links TRBV19 to TRBJ2-1, with 11 positions matching TRBD2. Germline V lookup: CDR1 LNHDA, CDR2 SQIVND (reference sequence). There are 17 residues in the CDR3. J was trimmed by 7 bases and V by 0 bases; bases with no gene match: 8. The CDR3 nucleotides are TGTGCCAGTAGTATAGATCCCGGACTAGCGGGTTCGAATGAGCAGTTCTTC. Translated, it gives CASSIDPGLAGSNEQFF.

This clone appeared many times. This same CDR3 is encoded by further DNA sequences in the sample. This chain links TRBV3-1 (or the pseudogene TRBV3-2) with TRBJ1-3; the D is unclear. Per the germline V gene, CDR1 is LGHDT and CDR2 is YNNKEL (reference sequence). V lost 1 base, J lost 3 bases, and 7 bases lay in between. This CDR3 region has 14 residues. The CDR3 loop reads CASSQGSGGNTIYF. For the CDR3, the DNA is TGTGCCAGCAGCCAAGGGTCGGGTGGAAACACCATATATTTT.

J is TRBJ1-2 and V is TRBV10-3; TRBD1 agrees at 10 bases. Germline CDR1 ENHRY, CDR2 SYGVKD. The CDR3 totals 12 residues. V lost 4 bases and J lost 7; bases outside the gene matches: 0. CDR3 in DNA: TGTGCCATCAGTGGACAGGGGGCTGGCTACACCTTC. Amino acids: CAISGQGAGYTF.

The chain couples TRBV6-5 to TRBJ2-1; D ambiguous. Germline CDR1 is MNHEY and CDR2 is SVGAGI. CDR3 length equals 14 residues. The ends were cut back, 7 bases at V and 5 bases at J, with 15 bases in the middle. DNA for the CDR3: TGTGCCAGCACAGAGGTTGGCGGAGACAATGAGCAGTTCTTC. It encodes CASTEVGGDNEQFF.

This chain uses TRBV19 with TRBJ1-2, with 7 bases identical to TRBD1. The CDR3 extends over 13 amino acids. Germline V CDR1 and CDR2: LNHDA, SQIVND (reference sequence). Trimming at V came to 5 bases and at J to 7 bases, leaving 7 bases not matched to a gene. In DNA, the CDR3 is TGTGCCAGTAGTGCAACCAACAGGGGTGGCTACACCTTC. Translated: CASSATNRGGYTF.

The CDR3 region is CAIAGGAEGYTF. CDR3 coding DNA: TGTGCCATCGCGGGGGGGGCGGAGGGCTACACCTTC. The rearrangement uses TRBV10-3 and TRBJ1-2; D might be TRBD1 (6 bases). Trimming took off 8 bases at V and 8 bases at J, with 15 bases between the two ends. The germline V gene has CDR1 ENHRY and CDR2 SYGVKD. The CDR3 contains 12 residues.